These T cell receptor beta chains were read from a single sample in a study of CD8 T cells in Susac syndrome. A single record per CDR3 protein comes from TCRdb applying MiXCR to the immunoSEQ multiplex PCR reads. The table has roughly 140,000 distinct CDR3 sequences, approximately 96% seen once. Specimen: CD8+ T cells from PBMCs. The receptor source for this set is a human donor with multiple sclerosis. Both conserved end residues are part of each CDR3. The D gene is left open where the match is weak. Clone size appears in some rows only: once, few, many, or a class for an expanded clone.

V	size	J	D	CDR3	DNA
TRBV7-8	-	TRBJ1-6	TRBD1	CASSLISGQPSSYNSPLHF	TGTGCCAGCAGCTTAATTTCGGGACAGCCGAGCTCCTATAATTCACCCCTCCACTTT
TRBV20-1	-	TRBJ1-2	-	CSAHEEDGYTF	TGCAGTGCGCACGAGGAGGATGGCTACACCTTC
TRBV5-6	-	TRBJ2-1	-	CASRGAGEQFF	TGTGCCAGCAGGGGGGCTGGTGAGCAGTTCTTC
TRBV11-2	-	TRBJ2-1	-	CASSVRWGSYNEQFF	TGTGCCAGCAGTGTCAGGTGGGGCTCCTACAATGAGCAGTTCTTC
TRBV30	-	TRBJ2-7	TRBD1	CAWSVGTGGAGYEQYF	TGTGCCTGGAGTGTAGGGACAGGGGGCGCGGGCTACGAGCAGTACTTC
TRBV12-3/TRBV12-4	-	TRBJ1-2	-	CASSWTLGGDPDHGYTF	TGTGCCAGCAGTTGGACCCTGGGGGGGGACCCGGATCATGGCTACACCTTC
TRBV7-9	-	TRBJ2-1	-	CASSRNEQFF	TGTGCCAGCTCAAGGAATGAGCAGTTCTTC
TRBV15	-	TRBJ2-1	-	CATSKRGTSSYNEQFF	TGTGCCACCAGCAAAAGAGGGACGAGCTCCTACAATGAGCAGTTCTTC
TRBV9	-	TRBJ2-4	-	CASSLVGADIQYF	TGTGCCAGCAGCCTGGTGGGGGCCGACATTCAGTACTTC
TRBV29-1	-	TRBJ1-4	-	CSVKIPGPGDAATNEKLFF	TGCAGCGTTAAGATACCGGGGCCAGGGGACGCGGCAACTAATGAAAAACTGTTTTTT
TRBV6-5	-	TRBJ2-1	-	CASSLSDMNEQFF	TGTGCCAGCAGTCTTTCTGACATGAATGAGCAGTTCTTC
TRBV7-9	few	TRBJ2-1	-	CASSPGHNEQFF	TGTGCCAGCAGTCCCGGACACAATGAGCAGTTCTTC
TRBV9	-	TRBJ2-1	-	CASSVRPAGSYNEQFF	TGTGCCAGCAGCGTAAGGCCCGCTGGTTCCTACAATGAGCAGTTCTTC
TRBV12-5	-	TRBJ2-5	-	CASGLVNLRETQYF	TGTGCTAGTGGTTTGGTAAATCTTCGGGAGACCCAGTACTTC
TRBV12-3/TRBV12-4	-	TRBJ2-1	TRBD2	CASSSPLSGGTYNEQFF	TGTGCCAGCAGTTCCCCCCTAAGCGGGGGAACCTACAATGAGCAGTTCTTC
TRBV20-1	-	TRBJ2-3	-	CSARGAPSLMDTQYF	TGCAGTGCTAGAGGGGCACCCAGCCTGATGGATACGCAGTATTTT
TRBV29-1	-	TRBJ2-2	TRBD1	CSGGRTGRAGELFF	TGCAGCGGAGGGAGGACAGGGCGGGCCGGGGAGCTGTTTTTT
TRBV7-9	few	TRBJ1-2	TRBD1	CASSLTGDGYTF	TGTGCCAGCAGCTTGACAGGGGATGGCTACACCTTC
TRBV9	-	TRBJ2-5	-	CASSGEWALQETQYF	TGTGCCAGCAGCGGGGAGTGGGCTCTGCAAGAGACCCAGTACTTC
TRBV7-6	few	TRBJ1-6	TRBD1	CASSSGQSNSPLHF	TGTGCCAGCAGCTCGGGACAGTCAAATTCACCCCTCCACTTT
TRBV15	-	TRBJ2-3	-	CATSRDPTRVPSTDTQYF	TGTGCCACCAGCAGAGATCCTACGAGGGTGCCCAGCACAGATACGCAGTATTTT
TRBV7-3	-	TRBJ2-1	TRBD1	CASSLIGTGKVEQFF	TGTGCCAGCAGCTTAATCGGGACAGGGAAGGTTGAGCAGTTCTTC
TRBV30	-	TRBJ2-1	TRBD1	CAWSSDRGRAPEFF	TGTGCCTGGAGTTCGGACAGGGGGCGGGCCCCAGAGTTCTTC
TRBV7-9	-	TRBJ1-1	-	CASSLGTNEAFF	TGTGCCAGCAGCTTAGGTACAAATGAAGCTTTCTTT
TRBV7-2	-	TRBJ2-4	TRBD2	CASSLGTSGNIQYF	TGTGCCAGCAGCTTAGGGACTAGCGGGAACATTCAGTACTTC
TRBV12-3/TRBV12-4	-	TRBJ1-1	-	CASGLFTEAFF	TGTGCCAGCGGCCTCTTCACTGAAGCTTTCTTT
TRBV12-3/TRBV12-4	-	TRBJ1-6	-	CASSVGGAPLHF	TGTGCCAGCAGTGTAGGGGGGGCACCCCTCCACTTT
TRBV3-1	-	TRBJ1-1	TRBD1	CASSQARGRTEAFF	TGTGCCAGCAGCCAGGCCAGGGGGCGGACTGAAGCTTTCTTT
TRBV4-2	-	TRBJ2-1	TRBD2	CASSPFAGGVEQFF	TGTGCCAGCAGCCCATTTGCGGGGGGGGTTGAGCAGTTCTTC
TRBV7-9	-	TRBJ2-3	-	CASNPGVGSTDTQYF	TGTGCCAGCAACCCGGGGGTCGGGAGCACAGATACGCAGTATTTT
TRBV20-1	-	TRBJ2-5	-	CSARPSPGVPQYF	TGCAGTGCTAGACCAAGCCCAGGGGTGCCCCAGTACTTC